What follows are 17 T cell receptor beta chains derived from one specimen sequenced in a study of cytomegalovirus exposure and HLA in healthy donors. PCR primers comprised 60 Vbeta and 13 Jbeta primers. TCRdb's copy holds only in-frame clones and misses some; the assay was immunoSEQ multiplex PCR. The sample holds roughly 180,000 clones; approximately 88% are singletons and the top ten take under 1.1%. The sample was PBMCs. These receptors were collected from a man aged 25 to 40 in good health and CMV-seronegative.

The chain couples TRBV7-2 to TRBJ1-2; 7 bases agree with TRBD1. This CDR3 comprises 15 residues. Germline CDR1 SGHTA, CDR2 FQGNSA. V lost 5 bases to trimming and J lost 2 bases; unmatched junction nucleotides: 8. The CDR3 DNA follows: TGTGCCAGCAGCGGAGGACAGGCAAAGAACTATGGCTACACCTTC. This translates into CASSGGQAKNYGYTF. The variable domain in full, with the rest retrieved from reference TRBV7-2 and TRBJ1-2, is GAGVSQSPSNKVTEKGKDVELRCDPISGHTALYWYRQSLGQGLEFLIYFQGNSAPDKSGLPSDRFSAERTGGSVSTLTIQRTQQEDSAVYLCASSGGQAKNYGYTFGSGTRLTVV.

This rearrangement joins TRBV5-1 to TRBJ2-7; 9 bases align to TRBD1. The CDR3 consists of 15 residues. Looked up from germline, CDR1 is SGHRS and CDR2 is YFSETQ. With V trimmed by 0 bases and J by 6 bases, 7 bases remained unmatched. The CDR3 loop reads CASSLGGQGASEQYF. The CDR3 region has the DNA TGCGCCAGCAGCTTGGGGGGACAGGGAGCTTCCGAGCAGTACTTC.

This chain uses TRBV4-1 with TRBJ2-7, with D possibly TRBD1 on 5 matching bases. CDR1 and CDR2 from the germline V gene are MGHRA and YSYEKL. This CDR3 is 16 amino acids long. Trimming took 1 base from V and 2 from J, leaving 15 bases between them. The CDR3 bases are TGCGCCAGCAGCCAAGGGGTGGCAGGGCTAACCTACGAGCAGTACTTC. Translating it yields CASSQGVAGLTYEQYF.

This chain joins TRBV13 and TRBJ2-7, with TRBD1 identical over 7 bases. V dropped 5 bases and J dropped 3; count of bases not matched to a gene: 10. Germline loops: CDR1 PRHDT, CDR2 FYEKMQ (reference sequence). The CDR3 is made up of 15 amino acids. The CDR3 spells CASSVTTGNVYEQYF. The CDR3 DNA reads TGTGCCAGCAGCGTCACGACAGGGAATGTCTACGAGCAGTACTTC.

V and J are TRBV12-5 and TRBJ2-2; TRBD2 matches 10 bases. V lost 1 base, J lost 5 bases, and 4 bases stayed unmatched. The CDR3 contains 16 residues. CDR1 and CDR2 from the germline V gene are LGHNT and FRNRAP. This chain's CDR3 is CASGLGLAGVTGELFF. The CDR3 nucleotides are TGTGCTAGTGGTTTGGGGCTAGCGGGAGTGACCGGGGAGCTGTTTTTT.

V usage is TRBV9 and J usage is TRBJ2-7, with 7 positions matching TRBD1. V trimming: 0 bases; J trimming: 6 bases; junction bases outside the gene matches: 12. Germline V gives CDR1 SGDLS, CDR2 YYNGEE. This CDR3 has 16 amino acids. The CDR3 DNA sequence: TGTGCCAGCAGCGTAGTTAGCACAGGGGTTTCGGGCGAGCAGTACTTC. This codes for CASSVVSTGVSGEQYF.

The CDR3 nucleotides are TGTGCCACCAGCAGGGGGGGGGAAGAAGCAGATACGCAGTATTTT. This gives the protein CATSRGGEEADTQYF. This rearrangement joins TRBV15 to TRBJ2-3, with TRBD2 matching over 7 bases. CDR3 length: 15 amino acids. Germline V lookup: CDR1 LNHNV, CDR2 YYDKDF (reference sequence). With V trimmed by 3 bases and J by 4 bases, 7 bases remained unmatched.

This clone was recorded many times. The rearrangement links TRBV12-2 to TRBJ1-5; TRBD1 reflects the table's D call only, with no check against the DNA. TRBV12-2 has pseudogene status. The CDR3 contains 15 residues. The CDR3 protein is CASRVGQGDDQPQHF. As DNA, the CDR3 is TGTGCAAGTCGCGTCGGACAGGGAGACGATCAGCCCCAGCATTTT.

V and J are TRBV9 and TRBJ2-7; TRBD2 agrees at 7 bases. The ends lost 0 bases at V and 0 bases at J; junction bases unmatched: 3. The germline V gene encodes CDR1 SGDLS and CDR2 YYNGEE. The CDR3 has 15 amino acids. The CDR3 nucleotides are TGTGCCAGCAGCGTAGCGGGGGGAAGCTCCTACGAGCAGTACTTC. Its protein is CASSVAGGSSYEQYF.

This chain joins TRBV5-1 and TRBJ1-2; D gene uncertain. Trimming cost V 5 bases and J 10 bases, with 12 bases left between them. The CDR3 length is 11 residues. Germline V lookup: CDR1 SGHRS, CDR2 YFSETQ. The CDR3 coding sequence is TGCGCCAGCAGGAGTGGGGAGGACTACACCTTC. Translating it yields CASRSGEDYTF.

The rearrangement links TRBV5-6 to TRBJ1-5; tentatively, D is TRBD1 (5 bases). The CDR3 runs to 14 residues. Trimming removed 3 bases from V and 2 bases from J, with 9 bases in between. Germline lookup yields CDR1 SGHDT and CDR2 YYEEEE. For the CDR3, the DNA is TGTGCCAGCAGCTCAGGACACGGCAATCAGCCCCAGCATTTT. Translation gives CASSSGHGNQPQHF.

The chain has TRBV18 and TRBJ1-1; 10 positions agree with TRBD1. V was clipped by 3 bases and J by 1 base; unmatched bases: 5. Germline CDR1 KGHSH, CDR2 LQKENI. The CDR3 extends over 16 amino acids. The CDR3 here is CASSPQGTGANTEAFF. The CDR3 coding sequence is TGTGCCAGCTCACCCCAAGGGACAGGGGCGAACACTGAAGCTTTCTTT.

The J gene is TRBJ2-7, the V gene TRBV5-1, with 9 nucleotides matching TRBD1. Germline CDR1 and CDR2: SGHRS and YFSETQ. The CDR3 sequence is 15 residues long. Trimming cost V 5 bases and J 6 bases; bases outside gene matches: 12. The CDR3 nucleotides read TGCGCCAGCAGTCGTTCCCTGGGACAGGGTAGCGAGCAGTACTTC. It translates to CASSRSLGQGSEQYF.

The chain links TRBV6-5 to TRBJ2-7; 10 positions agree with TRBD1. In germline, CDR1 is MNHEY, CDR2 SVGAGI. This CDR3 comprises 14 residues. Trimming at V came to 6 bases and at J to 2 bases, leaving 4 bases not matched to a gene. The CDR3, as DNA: TGTGCCAGCAGCACCGGACAGGGGGCCTACGAGCAGTACTTC. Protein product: CASSTGQGAYEQYF.

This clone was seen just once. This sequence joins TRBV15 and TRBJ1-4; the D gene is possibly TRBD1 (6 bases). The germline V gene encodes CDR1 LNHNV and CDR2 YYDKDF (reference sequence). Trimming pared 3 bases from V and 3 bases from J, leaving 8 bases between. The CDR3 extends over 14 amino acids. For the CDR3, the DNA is TGTGCCACCAGCAGGGACAGTTCTAATGAAAAACTGTTTTTT. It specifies CATSRDSSNEKLFF.

The CDR3 DNA is TGCGCCAGCAGTCAAAGGACAAAGGGAAGGGTGAGCACAGATACGCAGTATTTT. It specifies CASSQRTKGRVSTDTQYF. This chain connects TRBV23-1 to TRBJ2-3, with D tentatively TRBD1 (5 bases). TRBV23-1 qualifies as an ORF whose function is uncertain. Trimming took 2 bases from V and 0 from J, leaving 18 bases between them. The CDR3 is made up of 18 amino acids.

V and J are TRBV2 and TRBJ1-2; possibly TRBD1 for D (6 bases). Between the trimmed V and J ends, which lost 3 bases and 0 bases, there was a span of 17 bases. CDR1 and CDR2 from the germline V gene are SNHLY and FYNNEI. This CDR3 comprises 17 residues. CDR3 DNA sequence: TGTGCCAGCAGTGACCGGATTAAGGGGACAACTAACTATGGCTACACCTTC. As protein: CASSDRIKGTTNYGYTF.